A single sample is the source of the 2 T cell receptor beta chains below, sequenced in a study of shared clonotypes between healthy human individuals (dated by TCRdb to about 2020). The library came from the immunoSEQ multiplex PCR assay. The clones in this table, taken by TCRdb from immuneACCESS, are in-frame only. Not every clone is retained; where verified, under half of the shortfall comes from an unresolved V gene, and the cause of the rest is unknown. Counted in this sample were roughly 1,500,000 clones; around 98% of them appeared once. In total, the top ten clones hold approximately 0.44% of the sample. Material for sequencing was naive CD4+ T cells sorted from blood. In light of the paper, this sample's cell subset or site label describes: CD45RA+ positively selected. The receptors derive from a man younger than 40 in good health.

The chain combines TRBV5-4 with TRBJ2-1; tentatively, D is TRBD2 (5 bases). Trimming shortened V by 2 bases and J by 2 bases, and 11 bases separated the two germline ends. Germline CDR1 is SGHNT and CDR2 is YYREEE (reference sequence). The CDR3 spans 15 residues. CDR3 coding DNA: TGTGCCAGCAGCTTACGGGGTATCACCTACAATGAGCAGTTCTTC. Protein product: CASSLRGITYNEQFF.

The rearrangement uses TRBV6-6 and TRBJ2-7; TRBD1 matches at 7 bases. V trimming: 5 bases; J trimming: 2 bases; junction bases outside the gene matches: 9. CDR3 length: 15 residues. Germline loops: CDR1 MNHNY, CDR2 SVGAGI (reference sequence). CDR3 nucleotide sequence: TGTGCCAGCAGTGGGACGACAGGGCCCGCCTACGAGCAGTACTTC. It specifies CASSGTTGPAYEQYF.